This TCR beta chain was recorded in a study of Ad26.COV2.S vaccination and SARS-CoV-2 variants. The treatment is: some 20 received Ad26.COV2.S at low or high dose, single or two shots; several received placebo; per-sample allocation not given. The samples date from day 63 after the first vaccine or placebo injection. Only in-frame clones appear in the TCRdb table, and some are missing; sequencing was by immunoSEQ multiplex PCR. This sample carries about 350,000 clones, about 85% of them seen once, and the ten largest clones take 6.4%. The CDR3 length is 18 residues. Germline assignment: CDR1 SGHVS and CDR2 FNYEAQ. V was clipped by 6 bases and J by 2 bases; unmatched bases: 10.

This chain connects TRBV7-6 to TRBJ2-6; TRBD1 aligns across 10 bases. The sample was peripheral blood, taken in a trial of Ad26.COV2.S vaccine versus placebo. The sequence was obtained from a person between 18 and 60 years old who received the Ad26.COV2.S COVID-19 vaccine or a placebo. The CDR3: CASSDAGTGVAGANVLTF. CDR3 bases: TGTGCCAGCAGTGACGCCGGGACAGGGGTGGCTGGGGCCAACGTCCTGACTTTC.